This T cell receptor (beta chain) came from a study of cytomegalovirus exposure and HLA in healthy donors. Whole-study context: Assignment to the Caucasian-associated ancestry cluster applied to over 70% of the 300 to 500 genotyped donors.

PCR amplification relied on 60 Vbeta primers (plus 13 Jbeta primers). Original analysis: It was a later analysis that counted tens of millions of unique TCR beta chains, of which approximately 9.9 million were shared. The table came from immunoSEQ multiplex PCR; TCRdb's copy has only in-frame clones and leaves some out. V and J calls and clone size are as listed in that table; D and trimming were resolved from the DNA. The sample includes around 140,000 clones, 72% of them seen just once. Concerning this clone itself: The antigen remains undetermined.

Regarding donors, all were healthy bone marrow donors. Whole-study findings and limits: It was reported that the classifier diagnosed cytomegalovirus status with high specificity and sensitivity in both the original and validation cohorts.

This CDR3 comprises 14 residues. Trimming took 4 bases from V and 4 from J, leaving 14 bases between them. CDR1 and CDR2 from the germline V gene are SGHDT and YYEEEE. The receptor's source is a man in his forties or fifties in good health and CMV-seropositive. The sequencing input was PBMCs. The chain links TRBV5-6 to TRBJ1-1; possibly TRBD1 for D (5 bases). In DNA form, the CDR3 reads TGTGCCAGCAGCCAGACCACAAGGGGCACTGAAGCTTTCTTT. Protein product: CASSQTTRGTEAFF.